The 30 T cell receptor beta chains below come from one sample, sequenced in a study of shared clonotypes between healthy human individuals. The assay was immunoSEQ multiplex PCR, and TCRdb's table has in-frame clones only and misses some. Among roughly 2.6 million clones listed, approximately 94% were seen once. Sequenced sample: naive CD4+ T cells sorted from blood. The subset is: CD45RA+ positively selected. These receptors were obtained from a man aged 18 to 30 in good health.

Of note for this clone: Other DNA sequences of this sample code for an identical CDR3. The rearrangement joins TRBV27 to TRBJ1-6; no clear D gene. Trimming cost V 3 bases and J 10 bases, with 7 bases left between them. This CDR3 contains 12 residues. Germline CDR1 MNHEY, CDR2 SMNVEV (reference sequence). The CDR3 nucleotides read TGTGCCAGCAGTTTGTTAGGATCACCCCTCCACTTT. Translating it yields CASSLLGSPLHF.

The V call is TRBV5-1, the J call TRBJ2-1; D is unresolved. The V gene's germline CDR1 is SGHRS and CDR2 YFSETQ. Between the trimmed V and J ends, which lost 3 bases and 0 bases, there was a span of 10 bases. The CDR3 loop spans 15 amino acids. The CDR3 loop is CASSSHQSSYNEQFF. CDR3 in DNA: TGCGCCAGCAGCTCCCACCAGAGCTCCTACAATGAGCAGTTCTTC.

The chain links TRBV15 to TRBJ2-1; 12 nucleotides match TRBD1. The CDR3 extends over 16 amino acids. Germline V gene data show CDR1 as LNHNV and CDR2 as YYDKDF (reference sequence). V was pared by 4 bases and J by 6 bases, with 7 bases of the junction left unmatched. CDR3 protein: CATSILGTGGFNEQFF. CDR3 DNA: TGTGCCACCAGCATTCTCGGGACAGGGGGCTTCAATGAGCAGTTCTTC.

V and J are TRBV6-1 and TRBJ2-7, with D hard to call. V was trimmed by 2 bases and J by 2 bases, leaving 10 bases between them. The V gene's germline CDR1 is MNHNS and CDR2 SASEGT. The CDR3 runs 14 residues. The CDR3 loop reads CASSEYGGTYEQYF. The CDR3 DNA reads TGTGCCAGCAGTGAATACGGCGGAACCTACGAGCAGTACTTC.

The chain couples TRBV30 to TRBJ2-2; D unclear. Trimming left V 3 bases short and J 6 bases short, with 14 bases between. The CDR3 covers 14 residues. In germline, CDR1 is GTSNPN, CDR2 SVGIG (reference sequence). CDR3 sequence (DNA): TGTGCCTGGAGCGTTAATCACGGTGCCGGGGAGCTGTTTTTT. Translated: CAWSVNHGAGELFF. Variable domain in full (rest from reference TRBV30 and TRBJ2-2): SQTIHQWPATLVQPVGSPLSLECTVEGTSNPNLYWYRQAAGRGLQLLFYSVGIGQISSEVPQNLSASRPQDRQFILSSKKLLLSDSGFYLCAWSVNHGAGELFFGEGSRLTVL.

This clone was detected only a few times. The V call is TRBV2, the J call TRBJ1-1, with D perhaps TRBD1 (5 bases). The CDR3 contains 14 residues. Germline-derived CDR1 and CDR2 are SNHLY and FYNNEI. The V and J ends lost 8 bases and 0 bases respectively, with 13 bases between them. The DNA for the CDR3 is TGTGCCAGCTGGCATGGACATATGAACACTGAAGCTTTCTTT. Its translation: CASWHGHMNTEAFF.

V usage is TRBV15 and J usage is TRBJ2-5; 11 positions match TRBD2. The CDR3 is 19 amino acids. Germline lookup yields CDR1 LNHNV and CDR2 YYDKDF (reference sequence). The trim removed 1 base at V and 1 base at J, leaving 11 bases unmatched. Written as DNA, the CDR3 is TGTGCCACCAGCAGAGTGGCCCTTCCGGGACTAGCGGCCCAAGAGACCCAGTACTTC. It codes for CATSRVALPGLAAQETQYF.

The rearrangement joins TRBV4-3 to TRBJ2-7; 8 bases line up with TRBD2. Trimming cost V 4 bases and J 9 bases; bases outside gene matches: 17. CDR1 LGHNA and CDR2 YSLEER come from the germline V gene. The CDR3 consists of 16 residues. In DNA, the CDR3 is TGCGCCAGCAGCCCCCGCCCGGGAGCGGGGGCATATAGGCAGTACTTC. Translation gives CASSPRPGAGAYRQYF.

This clone was counted between two and nine times. The J gene is TRBJ1-1, the V gene TRBV10-1; D is uncertain. CDR1 and CDR2 from the germline V gene are WNHNN and SYGVQD (reference sequence). There are 13 residues in the CDR3. V lost 5 bases, J lost 0 bases, and 7 bases lay in between. CDR3 nucleotides: TGCGCCAGCAGTCCACAGATGAACACTGAAGCTTTCTTT. It encodes CASSPQMNTEAFF.

This sequence joins TRBV4-2 and TRBJ2-7; D assignment may be TRBD1 or TRBD2 (5 bases each). The CDR3 sequence is 16 residues long. Looked up from germline, CDR1 is LGHNA and CDR2 is YNFKEQ. V was cut by 4 bases and J by 2 bases, with 18 bases left in between. CDR3 sequence reads: CASSPGTSAAAYEQYF. The DNA of the CDR3 is TGTGCCAGCAGCCCCGGGACGTCTGCCGCCGCCTACGAGCAGTACTTC.

The chain carries TRBV5-4 and TRBJ2-3; 9 bases align to TRBD1. The germline CDR1 and CDR2 sequences are SGHNT and YYREEE (reference sequence). The V gene end was trimmed by 5 bases and the J gene end by 4 bases; junction bases not matched to a gene: 5. The CDR3 loop spans 14 amino acids. The CDR3 region is CASRGQGSSDTQYF. CDR3 sequence (DNA): TGTGCCAGCAGAGGACAGGGGAGCTCAGATACGCAGTATTTT.

This clone was found once. The rearrangement links TRBV6-5 to TRBJ1-4; possible D gene TRBD1, 6 bases. Trimming pared 0 bases from V and 4 bases from J, leaving 9 bases between. Germline assignment: CDR1 MNHEY and CDR2 SVGAGI. The CDR3 is made up of 15 amino acids. In nucleotides, the CDR3 is TGTGCCAGCAGTTACTCACAGGGAATTAATGAAAAACTGTTTTTT. Translated: CASSYSQGINEKLFF.

The V call is TRBV19, the J call TRBJ2-6; TRBD1 matches at 7 bases. The CDR3 is 17 residues long. V trimming: 10 bases; J trimming: 4 bases; junction bases outside the gene matches: 16. Germline V gene sequence: CDR1 LNHDA, CDR2 SQIVND (reference sequence). This CDR3 is CATTPGDSPPGANVLTF. CDR3 sequence (DNA): TGTGCCACCACACCCGGGGACAGTCCTCCCGGGGCCAACGTCCTGACTTTC.

The rearrangement joins TRBV7-2 to TRBJ2-1, with a possible D match to TRBD2 (6 bases). CDR3 length equals 15 residues. The germline V gene encodes CDR1 SGHTA and CDR2 FQGNSA. V was trimmed by 3 bases and J by 5 bases, leaving 14 bases between them. This CDR3 is CASSFGSLGNNEQFF. DNA for the CDR3: TGTGCCAGCAGCTTCGGGAGTCTCGGGAACAATGAGCAGTTCTTC.

This rearrangement joins TRBV6-5 to TRBJ2-7; 10 bases line up with TRBD2. CDR3 length equals 14 residues. J was trimmed by 2 bases and V by 5 bases; bases with no gene match: 3. Germline CDR1 reads MNHEY; CDR2 reads SVGAGI. This CDR3 is CASSASGSPYEQYF. CDR3 coding DNA: TGTGCCAGCAGTGCTAGCGGGAGTCCCTACGAGCAGTACTTC.

J is TRBJ2-7 and V is TRBV19, with 7 bases lining up with TRBD1. Trimming removed 5 bases from V and 3 bases from J; junction bases left unmatched: 4. Germline CDR1 is LNHDA and CDR2 is SQIVND (reference sequence). This CDR3 has 13 amino acids. For the CDR3, the DNA is TGTGCCAGTAGTCCGGGACAGCTCTACGAGCAGTACTTC. It specifies CASSPGQLYEQYF.

A remark on this clone: This CDR3 is also generated by other DNA sequences in the sample. The CDR3 coding sequence is TGTGCCAGCAGTTACGGGGTGAGCTCCTACGAGCAGTACTTC. Encoded protein: CASSYGVSSYEQYF. The J gene is TRBJ2-7, the V gene TRBV6-5; unclear D gene. Germline V gene lookup returns CDR1 MNHEY and CDR2 SVGAGI. The CDR3 has 14 amino acids. Trimming left V 2 bases short and J 0 bases short, with 8 bases between.

The chain has TRBV11-2 and TRBJ2-3; D may match TRBD1 or TRBD2 (5 bases each). CDR3 length equals 15 residues. V was clipped by 3 bases and J by 8 bases, with 18 bases between them. CDR1 is SGHAT and CDR2 is FQNNGV in the germline V gene. The CDR3 region has the DNA TGTGCCAGCAGCTTGACCCCCCAGGGAGCGGCTACGCAGTATTTT. Amino acid sequence: CASSLTPQGAATQYF.

The chain is built from TRBV7-9 and TRBJ2-5; possibly TRBD2 for D (5 bases). The J call may be incorrect, as the DNA end agrees better with TRBJ2-7. Looked up from germline, CDR1 is SEHNR and CDR2 is FQNEAQ (reference sequence). The CDR3 covers 15 residues. CDR3 sequence reads: CASSLGEGNSYEQYF. For the CDR3, the DNA is TGTGCCAGCAGCTTAGGAGAGGGTAACTCCTACGAGCAGTACTTC.

V and J are TRBV9 and TRBJ2-1, with 9 bases fitting TRBD2. This CDR3 is 16 amino acids long. The V and J ends lost 0 bases and 3 bases, in that order; junction bases with no gene match: 4. Germline CDR1 reads SGDLS; CDR2 reads YYNGEE. CDR3 sequence reads: CASSVDGLAIYNEQFF. The CDR3 coding sequence is TGTGCCAGCAGCGTAGATGGACTAGCGATCTACAATGAGCAGTTCTTC. Complete variable domain (other parts from reference TRBV9 and TRBJ2-1): DSGVTQTPKHLITATGQRVTLRCSPRSGDLSVYWYQQSLDQGLQFLIQYYNGEERAKGNILERFSAQQFPDLHSELNLSSLELGDSALYFCASSVDGLAIYNEQFFGPGTRLTVL.

This chain joins TRBV6-1 and TRBJ1-5; D is perhaps TRBD1 (5 bases). Germline V gene lookup returns CDR1 MNHNS and CDR2 SASEGT. Trimming shortened V by 7 bases and J by 4 bases, and 11 bases separated the two germline ends. The CDR3 loop spans 13 amino acids. DNA for the CDR3: TGTGCCAGCAAAGCGACAGAGAATCAGCCCCAGCATTTT. As protein: CASKATENQPQHF.

The chain uses TRBV6-1 and TRBJ1-5, with D possibly TRBD1 on 5 matching bases. This CDR3 region has 17 residues. V was shortened by 2 bases and J by 4 bases, with 18 bases between the two germline ends. Germline CDR1 is MNHNS and CDR2 is SASEGT. As DNA, the CDR3 is TGTGCCAGCAGTGAACGTAGAAGGCAGGGATTTAATCAGCCCCAGCATTTT. Protein sequence: CASSERRRQGFNQPQHF.

The V and J genes are TRBV5-4 and TRBJ1-3; D remains unclear. Germline V gene sequence: CDR1 SGHNT, CDR2 YYREEE (reference sequence). This CDR3 has 14 amino acids. V was trimmed by 4 bases and J by 1 base, leaving 9 bases between them. In nucleotides, the CDR3 is TGTGCCAGCAGCCCAGACAAATCTGGAAACACCATATATTTT. It codes for CASSPDKSGNTIYF.

This clone occurred once. The chain has TRBV6-1 and TRBJ2-5, with 8 bases matching TRBD1. The CDR3 length is 15 residues. V gave up 5 bases and J gave up 2 bases; unmatched junction bases: 7. CDR1 and CDR2 (germline): MNHNS, SASEGT. CDR3 sequence reads: CASSRRQGWQETQYF. The CDR3 DNA is TGTGCCAGCAGTAGGAGACAGGGGTGGCAAGAGACCCAGTACTTC.

The chain links TRBV2 to TRBJ2-7; 13 nucleotides align to TRBD2. Germline CDR1 reads SNHLY; CDR2 reads FYNNEI. The CDR3 runs 15 residues. With 6 bases clipped from V and 2 bases from J, the junction kept 4 bases outside the gene matches. The DNA for the CDR3 is TGTGCCAGCAGCTGGACTAGCGGGGGACCCTACGAGCAGTACTTC. It yields the protein CASSWTSGGPYEQYF.

The J gene is TRBJ2-7, the V gene TRBV10-2; 7 nucleotides line up with TRBD1. This CDR3 has 13 amino acids. V lost 6 bases, J lost 2 bases, and 4 bases stayed unmatched. Germline V gene lookup returns CDR1 WSHSY and CDR2 SAAADI. DNA for the CDR3: TGCGCCAGCAGGAGGGGGCCGACCTACGAGCAGTACTTC. The encoded protein is CASRRGPTYEQYF.

The chain couples TRBV11-2 to TRBJ1-5; a weak D match, TRBD1 (6 bases). Germline assignment: CDR1 SGHAT and CDR2 FQNNGV. Trimming shortened V by 5 bases and J by 4 bases, and 15 bases separated the two germline ends. This CDR3 spans 15 amino acids. CDR3 sequence reads: CASSPYKGGNQPQHF. The CDR3 DNA reads as TGTGCCAGCAGCCCATACAAGGGGGGGAATCAGCCCCAGCATTTT.

This rearrangement joins TRBV4-3 to TRBJ2-7; 9 bases fit TRBD2. With 4 bases clipped from V and 3 bases from J, the junction kept 7 bases outside the gene matches. The CDR3 is made up of 15 amino acids. CDR1 is LGHNA and CDR2 is YSLEER in the germline V gene. CDR3 loop: CASSRAASGNYEQYF. CDR3 in DNA: TGCGCCAGCAGCCGCGCCGCTAGCGGGAACTACGAGCAGTACTTC.

V is TRBV11-3 and J is TRBJ2-3, with 10 bases identical to TRBD1. Looked up from germline, CDR1 is SGHNT and CDR2 is YENEEA. This CDR3 spans 18 amino acids. V dropped 2 bases and J dropped 2; count of bases not matched to a gene: 10. This chain's CDR3 is CASSLSFSGTGATDTQYF. In DNA form, the CDR3 reads TGTGCCAGCAGCTTAAGCTTTTCCGGGACAGGGGCCACAGATACGCAGTATTTT.

This chain joins TRBV5-4 and TRBJ2-1, with 7 nucleotides matching TRBD1. The J segment lost 0 bases and the V segment lost 0 bases, leaving 6 bases of the junction unmatched. The CDR3 contains 17 residues. Looked up from germline, CDR1 is SGHNT and CDR2 is YYREEE (reference sequence). The CDR3 DNA follows: TGTGCCAGCAGCTTGGGGCAGGGGGTAAGCTCCTACAATGAGCAGTTCTTC. As protein: CASSLGQGVSSYNEQFF.